This T cell receptor (beta chain) was found in a study of blood T cell repertoires in COVID-19. Germline V gene lookup returns CDR1 KGHDR and CDR2 SFDVKD. Trimming stripped 6 bases from V and 2 bases from J, with 13 bases between. This CDR3 has 15 amino acids. Libraries were prepared by immunoSEQ multiplex PCR; TCRdb keeps only in-frame clonotypes and omits some of them. The data contain some 150,000 clones, around 84% of them singletons. This chain links TRBV24-1 with TRBJ2-1; D may be TRBD1 (6 bases). The TCR was taken from a woman between 65 and 79 years old with COVID-19, enrolled during active disease. What was sequenced was peripheral blood. This chain's CDR3 is CATSRDRLTYNEQFF. The CDR3 nucleotides read TGTGCCACCAGTCGTGACAGGCTGACCTACAATGAGCAGTTCTTC.